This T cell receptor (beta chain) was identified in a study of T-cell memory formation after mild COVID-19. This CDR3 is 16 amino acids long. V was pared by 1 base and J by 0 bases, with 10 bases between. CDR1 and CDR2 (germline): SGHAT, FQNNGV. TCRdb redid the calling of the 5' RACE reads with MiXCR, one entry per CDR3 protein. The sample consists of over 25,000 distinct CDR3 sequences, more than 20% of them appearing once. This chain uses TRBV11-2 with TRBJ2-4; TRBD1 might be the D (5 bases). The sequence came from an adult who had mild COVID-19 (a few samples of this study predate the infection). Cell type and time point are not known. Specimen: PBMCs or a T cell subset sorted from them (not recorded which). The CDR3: CASSLGQYIAKNIQYF. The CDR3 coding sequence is TGTGCCAGCAGCTTAGGACAGTACATAGCCAAAAACATTCAGTACTTC.